This T cell receptor (beta chain) was recovered during a study of identical twins. Whole-study findings and limits: With abundant cord blood beta clonotypes, insertions were fewer; memory repertoires showed no such pattern. For zero-insertion analyses, partial confounding could come from invariant MAIT and iNKT cells. Twins shared out-of-frame alpha sequences with excess low generation probability.

TCRdb recomputed calls from the 5' RACE reads with MiXCR, one row per CDR3 protein. This sample has 200,000 to 300,000 distinct CDR3 sequences, with 6% to 8.5% found just once. Trimming took 4 bases from V and 1 from J; bases not matched to a gene: 4. The CDR3 sequence is 15 residues long. Germline V lookup: CDR1 SNHLY, CDR2 FYNNEI. Donors uniformly comprised healthy Caucasians. This clonotype appeared many times. What it binds is not known. The same data also went into a second study, on yellow fever vaccine responses in identical twins.

This TCR came from a woman aged 18-29 years in good health. The V and J genes are TRBV2 and TRBJ2-5; 9 bases fit TRBD1. Sequenced material: CD8+ T cells sorted from blood. The DNA for the CDR3 is TGTGCCAGCAGTGTGTCGACAGGGGGCCAAGAGACCCAGTACTTC. This gives the protein CASSVSTGGQETQYF.